These 11 T cell receptor beta chains share one sample of origin, sequenced in a study of T cell responses to AZD1222 COVID-19 vaccine. Clones were read by immunoSEQ multiplex PCR, and TCRdb kept only the in-frame ones, dropping some. The sample has 90,000 to 110,000 clones, 88% seen once. The sequences come from peripheral blood, collected on day 0 of MenACWY control vaccination. The receptors derive from an adult in good health.

The chain employs TRBV11-2 and TRBJ1-5; D might be TRBD1 (5 bases). Trimming pared 3 bases from V and 3 bases from J, leaving 6 bases between. Germline loops: CDR1 SGHAT, CDR2 FQNNGV. The CDR3 is made up of 13 amino acids. CDR3 residues: CASSLGDNQPQHF. DNA of the CDR3: TGTGCCAGCAGCTTGGGGGACAATCAGCCCCAGCATTTT. The full variable domain, in which reference TRBV11-2 and TRBJ1-5 provide the parts outside the CDR3, is EAGVAQSPRYKIIEKRQSVAFWCNPISGHATLYWYQQILGQGPKLLIQFQNNGVVDDSQLPKDRFSAERLKGVDSTLKIQPAKLEDSAVYLCASSLGDNQPQHFGDGTRLSIL.

The table lists this clone with a few counts. Sequence at one end of the junction differs from germline and may be a read error. The genes are TRBV7-9 and TRBJ1-3, with D uncertain. This CDR3 contains 14 residues. In germline, CDR1 is SEHNR, CDR2 FQNEAQ (reference sequence). DNA for the CDR3: TGTGCCAGCAACCTCCTAAGCGCAGAAAACATCATATATTTT. Encoded protein: CASNLLSAENIIYF.

The V call is TRBV7-9, the J call TRBJ2-7, with D unclear. Germline CDR1 is SEHNR and CDR2 is FQNEAQ (reference sequence). The CDR3 is made up of 12 amino acids. Trimming shortened V by 5 bases and J by 5 bases, and 10 bases separated the two germline ends. For the CDR3, the DNA is TGTGCCAGCAGCCTCGACCCGAACGAGCAGTACTTC. Encoded protein: CASSLDPNEQYF.

The J gene is TRBJ1-1, the V gene TRBV7-8, with TRBD1 matching over 8 bases. Germline V gives CDR1 SGHVS, CDR2 FQNEAQ. J was trimmed by 3 bases and V by 3 bases; bases with no gene match: 3. The CDR3 is 14 amino acids. CDR3 in DNA: TGTGCCAGCAGCTTTAACAGGGGGGACACTGAAGCTTTCTTT. It is translated as CASSFNRGDTEAFF.

This clone has just a few counts. This sequence joins TRBV7-2 and TRBJ2-3; TRBD1 aligns across 8 bases. This CDR3 has 16 amino acids. The germline gives CDR1 SGHTA, CDR2 FQGNSA. Trimming removed 2 bases from V and 1 base from J; junction bases left unmatched: 5. The CDR3 sequence: CASSLQGARGTDTQYF. The DNA of the CDR3 is TGTGCCAGCAGCTTACAGGGGGCGCGGGGCACAGATACGCAGTATTTT. Drawing the rest from reference TRBV7-2 and TRBJ2-3, the complete variable domain is GAGVSQSPSNKVTEKGKDVELRCDPISGHTALYWYRQSLGQGLEFLIYFQGNSAPDKSGLPSDRFSAERTGGSVSTLTIQRTQQEDSAVYLCASSLQGARGTDTQYFGPGTRLTVL.

The V and J genes are TRBV7-9 and TRBJ1-1; TRBD1 might be the D (6 bases). V lost 3 bases and J lost 0, with 8 bases in between. Germline CDR1 and CDR2: SEHNR and FQNEAQ (reference sequence). The CDR3 has 14 amino acids. CDR3 amino acids: CASSFRGMNTEAFF. CDR3 in DNA: TGTGCCAGCAGCTTCAGGGGTATGAACACTGAAGCTTTCTTT.

The J gene is TRBJ2-1, the V gene TRBV9; D is unclear. Trimming took 0 bases from V and 1 from J, leaving 8 bases between them. The germline CDR1 and CDR2 sequences are SGDLS and YYNGEE. The CDR3 has 15 residues. In DNA form, the CDR3 reads TGTGCCAGCAGCGTAGGAGCAGGTTCCTACAATGAGCAGTTCTTC. This codes for CASSVGAGSYNEQFF.

The chain recombines TRBV3-1 (or the pseudogene TRBV3-2) with TRBJ2-1, with 7 bases lining up with TRBD2. Losses at the gene ends were 1 base for V and 1 base for J; bases not matched to a gene: 16. This CDR3 region has 20 residues. Germline V CDR1 and CDR2: LGHDT, YNNKEL (reference sequence). The CDR3 DNA follows: TGTGCCAGCAGCCAAGGTCCTCCTTCCCCTCTAGCGGAGTCCTACAATGAGCAGTTCTTC. Residues: CASSQGPPSPLAESYNEQFF.

About this clone itself: Other DNA sequences in the sample encode the same CDR3. The V call is TRBV27, the J call TRBJ1-5; the D is unclear. CDR1 and CDR2 (germline): MNHEY, SMNVEV (reference sequence). This CDR3 has 13 amino acids. V was shortened by 0 bases and J by 4 bases, with 4 bases between the two germline ends. The chain's CDR3 is CASSLSRNQPQHF. CDR3 in DNA: TGTGCCAGCAGTTTATCCCGTAATCAGCCCCAGCATTTT.

This chain uses TRBV7-2 with TRBJ1-2; 9 bases are shared with TRBD1. The CDR3 spans 13 residues. In germline, CDR1 is SGHTA, CDR2 FQGNSA. V shed 6 bases, J shed 3 bases, and the junction held 2 bases outside the gene matches. The CDR3 DNA sequence: TGTGCCAGCAGTGGACAGGGGTACTATGGCTACACCTTC. This codes for CASSGQGYYGYTF.

This chain connects TRBV7-8 to TRBJ2-7; TRBD2 might be the D (5 bases). Trimming left V 5 bases short and J 0 bases short, with 14 bases between. The germline V gene has CDR1 SGHVS and CDR2 FQNEAQ. The CDR3 loop spans 15 amino acids. The CDR3 DNA is TGTGCCAGCAGCCCACGGACTGACATCTCCTACGAGCAGTACTTC. The encoded protein is CASSPRTDISYEQYF.